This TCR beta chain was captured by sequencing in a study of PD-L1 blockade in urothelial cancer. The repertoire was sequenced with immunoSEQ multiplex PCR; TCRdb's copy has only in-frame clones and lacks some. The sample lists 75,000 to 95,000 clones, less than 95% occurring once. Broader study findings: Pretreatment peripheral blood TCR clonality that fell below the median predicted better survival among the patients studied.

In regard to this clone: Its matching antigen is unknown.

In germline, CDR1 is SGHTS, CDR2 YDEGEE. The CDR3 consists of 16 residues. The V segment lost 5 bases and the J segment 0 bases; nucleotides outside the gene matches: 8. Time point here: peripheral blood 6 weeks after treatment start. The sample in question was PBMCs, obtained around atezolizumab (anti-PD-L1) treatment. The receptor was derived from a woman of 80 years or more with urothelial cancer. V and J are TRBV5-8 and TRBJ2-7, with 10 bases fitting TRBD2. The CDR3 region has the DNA TGTGCCAGCAGTCCGAGGACTAGCGGCCTCTCCTACGAGCAGTACTTC. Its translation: CASSPRTSGLSYEQYF.